This entry features one TCR beta chain sequence. Antigen: not known. This CDR3 contains 14 residues. Germline V lookup: CDR1 LGHNT, CDR2 FRNRAP. V dropped 0 bases and J dropped 4 bases, with 9 bases sitting between them. The record originates from a study of blood T cells in healthy people across ages. Study results and limitations: The lack of PBMC sorting stopped any conclusive naive versus antigen-experienced comparison.

Together with a sample-barcoded 5' primer, a J-beta primer mix was included in a second PCR lasting roughly 6 to 12 cycles. Unique molecular identifiers of 12 random nucleotides labeled each cDNA. Sequencing of every sample gave 2.5 million or more CDR3-containing paired-end reads. TCRdb recomputed calls from the 5' RACE reads with MiXCR, one row per CDR3 protein. The data hold 1.2 million to 1.5 million distinct CDR3 sequences, with roughly 40% observed a single time. Material: blood. This sequence joins TRBV12-5 and TRBJ2-5, with D possibly matching TRBD2 (6 bases). The TCR originated in a woman aged 18-30 years in good health. DNA for the CDR3: TGTGCTAGTGGTTTGGTCGGGGGAGGAGAGACCCAGTACTTC. Protein product: CASGLVGGGETQYF.